The T cell receptor beta chain described here comes from a study of blood T cells in healthy people across ages. Study results and limitations: Researchers deemed the diversity estimates from one million T cells underestimates. Getting older went along with TCR beta diversity per million T cells dropping roughly linearly.

Alongside a J-beta primer mix, a sample-barcoded 5' primer served in a second PCR lasting roughly 6 to 11 cycles. Each CDR3 protein gets one entry after TCRdb re-called the 5' RACE reads with MiXCR. The sample shows hundreds of thousands of distinct CDR3 sequences, about 30% of them seen only once. Germline V gene data show CDR1 as SGHVS and CDR2 as FQNEAQ. V lost 8 bases and J lost 2, with 12 bases in between. This CDR3 has 13 residues. As for this clonotype: Its antigen is as yet unknown.

The chain joins TRBV7-8 to TRBJ1-1; no clear D gene. The sequenced sample consisted of blood. This clonotype was sampled from an elderly woman in good health. In DNA, the CDR3 is TGTGCCAGCGCCAAACTTTCCAACACTGAAGCTTTCTTT. Protein product: CASAKLSNTEAFF.